This paragraph reports one T cell receptor beta chain. What it binds is not known. This entry is derived from a study of cytomegalovirus exposure and HLA in healthy donors. Study-level information: The 90 to 150 validation repertoires used a platform that matched the one used for the roughly 700 first-cohort repertoires, as a later analysis reported. Study-wide points: In vitro assays verified that three CMV-associated chains recognized CMV antigens specifically. Overall, approximately 150 TCR beta chains were annotated as cytomegalovirus-associated. Most observed TCR sequences were rare, whereas some public TCRs were detected in many donors.

Looked up from germline, CDR1 is SGHRS and CDR2 is YFSETQ. With V trimmed by 4 bases and J by 7 bases, 14 bases remained unmatched. The CDR3 loop spans 17 amino acids. TCRdb keeps only in-frame clones here, not all; method: immunoSEQ multiplex PCR. Of over 60,000 clones listed, roughly 94% were seen once; the top ten hold nearly 4.5%. The origin of this receptor is a man between 18 and 29 years old in good health and CMV-seropositive. This sequence joins TRBV5-1 and TRBJ2-2; 9 bases fit TRBD1. Material for sequencing was PBMCs. CDR3 nucleotide sequence: TGCGCCAGCAGCACGGACAGGGGCCCCGCTCTAGGCGGGGAGCTGTTTTTT. It translates to CASSTDRGPALGGELFF.